What follows are 7 T cell receptor beta chains derived from one specimen sequenced in a study of blood T cell repertoires in COVID-19. TCRdb keeps only in-frame clones here, not all; method: immunoSEQ multiplex PCR. This table has about 80,000 clones, approximately 78% appearing once. The sample comprised peripheral blood. The receptors were gathered from a woman between 70 and 85 years old with acute or convalescent COVID-19.

The V and J genes are TRBV19 and TRBJ1-5; a possible D gene is TRBD1 (5 bases). V lost 5 bases and J 4 bases, leaving 18 bases between the germline ends. The CDR3 is 16 amino acids. The germline V gene has CDR1 LNHDA and CDR2 SQIVND (reference sequence). The CDR3 reads CASSLGASGRNQPQHF. The CDR3 DNA follows: TGTGCCAGTAGTCTCGGAGCATCAGGGCGGAATCAGCCCCAGCATTTT.

This clone has a single count. CDR3 sequence reads: CASSEASGRANEQFF. CDR3 in DNA: TGTGCCAGCAGTGAAGCTAGCGGGAGGGCCAATGAGCAGTTCTTC. The chain is built from TRBV2 and TRBJ2-1, with 11 bases identical to TRBD2. V gave up 0 bases and J gave up 6 bases; unmatched junction bases: 1. CDR1 is SNHLY and CDR2 is FYNNEI in the germline V gene. The CDR3 has 15 residues.

The rearrangement links TRBV5-1 to TRBJ1-4, with 8 bases lining up with TRBD1. The V segment lost 3 bases and the J segment 7 bases; nucleotides outside the gene matches: 8. The CDR3 totals 15 residues. Germline CDR1 and CDR2: SGHRS and YFSETQ. The CDR3 reads CASSSEQGAREKLFF. The CDR3 nucleotides read TGCGCCAGCAGCTCCGAGCAGGGGGCGCGTGAAAAACTGTTTTTT.

This clone was seen a few times. The CDR3 sequence is CASSSGLLYNEQFF. The CDR3 nucleotides read TGTGCCAGTAGTTCCGGACTACTCTACAATGAGCAGTTCTTC. V and J are TRBV19 and TRBJ2-1, with D possibly matching TRBD2 (6 bases). The CDR3 has 14 residues. V lost 5 bases, J lost 3 bases, and 11 bases lay in between. Germline CDR1 and CDR2: LNHDA and SQIVND (reference sequence).

This chain joins TRBV19 and TRBJ2-1, with D tentatively TRBD2 (6 bases). This CDR3 has 12 amino acids. Deletions cut 8 bases from V and 4 bases from J, with 9 bases between. Germline assignment: CDR1 LNHDA and CDR2 SQIVND (reference sequence). The CDR3 is CASYSGYNEQFF. The CDR3, as DNA: TGTGCCAGTTATAGCGGATACAATGAGCAGTTCTTC. Complete variable domain (other parts from reference TRBV19 and TRBJ2-1): DGGITQSPKYLFRKEGQNVTLSCEQNLNHDAMYWYRQDPGQGLRLIYYSQIVNDFQKGDIAEGYSVSREKKESFPLTVTSAQKNPTAFYLCASYSGYNEQFFGPGTRLTVL.

About this clone: Other DNA sequences in this specimen translate into the identical CDR3. The rearrangement joins TRBV5-1 to TRBJ2-3; maybe TRBD2 (5 bases). In germline, CDR1 is SGHRS, CDR2 YFSETQ. This CDR3 spans 14 amino acids. Trimming pared 0 bases from V and 2 bases from J, leaving 7 bases between. CDR3 residues: CASSLGGYTDTQYF. CDR3 nucleotide sequence: TGCGCCAGCAGCTTGGGAGGGTACACAGATACGCAGTATTTT.

The rearrangement uses TRBV29-1 and TRBJ2-1, with D perhaps matching TRBD1 (6 bases). V gave up 7 bases and J gave up 4 bases, with 17 bases separating them. CDR1 and CDR2 (germline): SQVTM, ANQGSEA. The CDR3 length is 14 residues. CDR3 residues: CSGDTGYGYNEQFF. The CDR3 coding sequence is TGCAGCGGCGACACAGGGTACGGTTACAATGAGCAGTTCTTC.